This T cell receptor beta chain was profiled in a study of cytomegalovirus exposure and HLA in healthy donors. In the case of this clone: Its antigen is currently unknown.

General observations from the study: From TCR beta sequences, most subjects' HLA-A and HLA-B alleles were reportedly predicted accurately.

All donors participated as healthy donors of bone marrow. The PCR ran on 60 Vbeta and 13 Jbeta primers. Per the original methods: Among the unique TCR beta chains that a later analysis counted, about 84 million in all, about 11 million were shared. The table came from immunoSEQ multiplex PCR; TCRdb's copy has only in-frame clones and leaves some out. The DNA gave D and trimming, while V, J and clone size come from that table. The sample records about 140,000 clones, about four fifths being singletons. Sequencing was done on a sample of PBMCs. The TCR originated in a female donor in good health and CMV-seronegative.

The CDR3 protein is CASSFGGNTEAFF. DNA for the CDR3: TGTGCCAGCAGCTTTGGAGGGAACACTGAAGCTTTCTTT. V is TRBV7-2 and J is TRBJ1-1, with D unresolved. Germline loops: CDR1 SGHTA, CDR2 FQGNSA. V lost 3 bases to trimming and J lost 1 base, with 6 bases between them. The CDR3 runs 13 residues.